Only a few counts were recorded for the clone carrying this T cell receptor beta chain. What it binds is not known. This entry comes from a study of response to subunit inactivated influenza vaccine. Study-wide results and caveats: Few new T cells, the authors suggested, are recruited by each seasonal influenza vaccination.

TCRdb fed the RT-PCR reads into MiXCR, producing one record per CDR3 protein. Of approximately 500,000 distinct CDR3 sequences listed, 10% to 15% are singletons. Looked up from germline, CDR1 is SGHDT and CDR2 is YYEEEE. This CDR3 has 13 residues. V was trimmed by 5 bases and J by 12 bases, leaving 18 bases between them. This receptor was identified in a man in his forties or fifties who received an inactivated influenza vaccine. Source: PBMCs from blood, taken roughly 48 days after vaccination. V gene TRBV5-6 combines with J gene TRBJ2-1; no reliable D call. CDR3 amino acids: CASSPRPAPGQFF. In DNA, the CDR3 is TGTGCCAGCAGTCCTAGACCAGCTCCGGGGCAGTTCTTC.